This T cell receptor (beta chain) was obtained from a study of blood T cell repertoires in COVID-19. Overall study context: Researchers got acute and convalescent COVID-19 samples from the United States, Italy and Spain. From T cells, B-cell-depleted T cells, or PBMCs came the material, which was cDNA or gDNA.

Original data processing: Estimation of nucleated cell counts relied on the amplification of reference gene primers. Using immunoSEQ multiplex PCR, the repertoire was profiled, and TCRdb retains in-frame clones only, with some absent. That table is the source of V, J and clone size, and D and trimming were worked out from the DNA. The sample consists of roughly 120,000 clones, 86% of them appearing once. The sequence was obtained from a human donor in a cohort sampled during active COVID-19. Sequenced sample: peripheral blood.

In nucleotides, the CDR3 is TGTGCCAGCAGTTATGCGGGAGTATACAATGAGCAGTTCTTC. It translates to CASSYAGVYNEQFF. This chain connects TRBV6-5 to TRBJ2-1; 7 nucleotides agree with TRBD2. CDR1 and CDR2 from the germline V gene are MNHEY and SVGAGI. The V segment lost 3 bases and the J segment 4 bases; nucleotides outside the gene matches: 3. The CDR3 is 14 amino acids.